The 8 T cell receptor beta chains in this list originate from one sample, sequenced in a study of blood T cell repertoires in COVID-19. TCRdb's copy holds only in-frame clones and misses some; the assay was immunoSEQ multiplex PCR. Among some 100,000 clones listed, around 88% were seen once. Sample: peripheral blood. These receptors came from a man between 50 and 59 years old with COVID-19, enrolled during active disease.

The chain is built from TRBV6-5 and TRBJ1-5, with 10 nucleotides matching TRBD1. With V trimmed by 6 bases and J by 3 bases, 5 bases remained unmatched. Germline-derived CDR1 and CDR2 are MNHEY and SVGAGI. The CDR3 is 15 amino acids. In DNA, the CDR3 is TGTGCCAGCAGAGTGGACAGGGGGGCCAATCAGCCCCAGCATTTT. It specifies CASRVDRGANQPQHF.

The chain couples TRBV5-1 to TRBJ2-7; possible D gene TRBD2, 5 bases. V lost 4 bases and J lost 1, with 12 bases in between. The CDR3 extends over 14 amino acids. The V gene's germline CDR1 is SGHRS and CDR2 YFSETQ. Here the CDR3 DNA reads TGCGCCAGCAGCCCCGGGGAACCTTCCTACGAGCAGTACTTC. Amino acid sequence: CASSPGEPSYEQYF. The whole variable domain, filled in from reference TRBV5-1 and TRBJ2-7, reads KAGVTQTPRYLIKTRGQQVTLSCSPISGHRSVSWYQQTPGQGLQFLFEYFSETQRNKGNFPGRFSGRQFSNSRSEMNVSTLELGDSALYLCASSPGEPSYEQYFGPGTRLTVT.

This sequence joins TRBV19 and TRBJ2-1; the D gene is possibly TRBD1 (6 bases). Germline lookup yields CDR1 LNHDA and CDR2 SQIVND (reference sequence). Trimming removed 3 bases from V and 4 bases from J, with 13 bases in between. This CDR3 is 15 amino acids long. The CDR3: CASSMGDRSYNEQFF. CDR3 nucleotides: TGTGCCAGTAGTATGGGAGACAGGTCTTACAATGAGCAGTTCTTC.

The DNA for the CDR3 is TGCGCCAGCAGAACCGGGACTAGCGGGGGAGGAGGCCAAGAGACCCAGTACTTC. It encodes CASRTGTSGGGGQETQYF. This rearrangement joins TRBV5-1 to TRBJ2-5; the match to TRBD2 covers 14 bases. CDR1 and CDR2 from the germline V gene are SGHRS and YFSETQ. Germline trimming cut 5 bases from V and 1 base from J; bases unmatched to any gene: 10. This CDR3 is built from 18 residues.

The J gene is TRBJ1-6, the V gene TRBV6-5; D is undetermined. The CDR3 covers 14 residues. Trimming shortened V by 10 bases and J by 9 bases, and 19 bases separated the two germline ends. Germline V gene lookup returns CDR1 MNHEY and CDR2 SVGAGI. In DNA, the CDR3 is TGTGCCACCCGCGGGCGTTCCCTTAGTTCACCCCTCCACTTT. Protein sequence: CATRGRSLSSPLHF.

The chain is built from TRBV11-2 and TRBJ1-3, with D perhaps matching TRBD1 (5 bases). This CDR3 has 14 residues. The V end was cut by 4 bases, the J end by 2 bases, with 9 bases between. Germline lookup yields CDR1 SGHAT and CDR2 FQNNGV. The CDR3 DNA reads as TGTGCCAGCAGCTCTGACAGAGCTGGAAACACCATATATTTT. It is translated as CASSSDRAGNTIYF.

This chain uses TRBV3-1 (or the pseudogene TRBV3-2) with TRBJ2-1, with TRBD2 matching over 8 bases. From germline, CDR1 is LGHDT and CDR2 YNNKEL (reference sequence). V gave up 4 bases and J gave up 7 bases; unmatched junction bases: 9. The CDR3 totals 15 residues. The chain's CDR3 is CASSLMAGGGNEQFF. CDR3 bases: TGTGCCAGCAGCCTCATGGCGGGGGGCGGGAATGAGCAGTTCTTC.

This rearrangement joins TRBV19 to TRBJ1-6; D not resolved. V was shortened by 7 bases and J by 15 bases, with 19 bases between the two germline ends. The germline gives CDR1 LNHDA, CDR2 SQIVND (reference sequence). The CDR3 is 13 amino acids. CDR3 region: CASTTGGPLGLHF. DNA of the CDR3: TGTGCCAGTACGACCGGTGGGCCGTTGGGCCTCCACTTT. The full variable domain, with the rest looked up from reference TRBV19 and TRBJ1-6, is DGGITQSPKYLFRKEGQNVTLSCEQNLNHDAMYWYRQDPGQGLRLIYYSQIVNDFQKGDIAEGYSVSREKKESFPLTVTSAQKNPTAFYLCASTTGGPLGLHFGNGTRLTVT.